The sequence of this T cell receptor beta chain was determined in a study of PD-L1 blockade in urothelial cancer. Looking at the study overall: Male sex and bladder-origin urothelial cancer were recorded for twenty-five of 29 patients. Patients previously received 0 to 3 chemotherapy regimens.

Added to each PCR by spiking were synthetic TCR analog templates. Assay: immunoSEQ multiplex PCR; the TCRdb copy retains only in-frame clones and omits some. The sample yields about 76,000 clones, 85% to 95% seen once. Noted time point: peripheral blood 6 weeks after treatment start. This receptor was identified in a woman aged 80 or over with urothelial cancer. The sample was PBMCs, taken around atezolizumab (anti-PD-L1) treatment.

CDR3 residues: CASSLLAATGELFF. The CDR3 DNA follows: TGTGCCAGCAGTTTGCTAGCAGCCACCGGGGAGCTGTTTTTT. This sequence joins TRBV28 and TRBJ2-2, with D perhaps TRBD2 (5 bases). V dropped 3 bases and J dropped 4 bases, with 9 bases sitting between them. The CDR3 is made up of 14 amino acids. Germline V CDR1 and CDR2: MDHEN, SYDVKM.